This T cell receptor beta chain was retrieved from a study of radiotherapy plus CTLA-4 blockade in lung cancer. Overall study: There were objective responses in over 15% of patients, and around 30% had disease control.

About this clone: Its antigen remains unidentified.

Study-level results: Reported findings show early blood T cell clone dynamics, with interferon-beta, best predicted response. Blood-borne expansion of tumor-derived TCR clones followed radiotherapy plus ipilimumab.

Trimming pared 5 bases from V and 0 bases from J, leaving 10 bases between. Per the germline V gene, CDR1 is LNHDA and CDR2 is SQIVND (reference sequence). The CDR3 is made up of 14 amino acids. Clones were sequenced by immunoSEQ multiplex PCR, and TCRdb holds only the in-frame ones, with some missing. Altogether 95,000 to 150,000 clones are present, 90% being singletons, with the ten largest covering 5.5% to 8.5%. The receptor comes from a human donor with non-small cell lung cancer that progressed on radiotherapy plus ipilimumab. The gene calls are TRBV19 and TRBJ1-1; tentative D call: TRBD1 (5 bases). Source: peripheral blood, taken from a patient treated with radiotherapy plus ipilimumab. The CDR3 loop reads CASSRQPMNTEAFF. CDR3 nucleotide sequence: TGTGCCAGTAGTCGACAGCCGATGAACACTGAAGCTTTCTTT.